This TCR beta chain emerged from a study of T cell changes during pregnancy in multiple sclerosis (dated 2019 in TCRdb). Regarding the research as a whole: The study looked at changes in the T cell repertoire across pregnancy in women with multiple sclerosis.

On this clone itself: Its antigen has not been determined. No much larger clone exists at a distance of one base, and base qualities are not known.

Library prep was done by the immunoSEQ multiplex PCR assay. Drawn from immuneACCESS, this table holds only the in-frame rearrangements with V and J called that TCRdb kept. Clones are partly lost; checked studies trace under half to an unresolved V gene and leave the rest unexplained. The sample table holds approximately 100,000 clones, of which about 89% were seen once. About 1.5% of the sample is taken by the ten largest. Trimming at the junction amounts to 0 bases on V and 2 bases on J, and the germline ends lie 8 bases apart. The germline V gene yields SGDLS for CDR1 and YYNGEE for CDR2. The CDR3 numbers 15 residues from cysteine through phenylalanine. Kept here is only the CDR3 DNA, which spans 45 bases and is read in frame from base 1.

The starting material was peripheral blood, obtained before pregnancy. This receptor was taken from a female donor with multiple sclerosis, enrolled in a pregnancy study. The rearrangement joined TRBV9 to TRBJ2-2, with TRBD1 as a weak D call on 6 bases. The DNA sequence is as follows: TGTGCCAGCAGCGTAGAGGGGGTAAACACCGGGGAGCTGTTTTTT. It codes for CASSVEGVNTGELFF.